One T cell receptor (beta chain) is described in this entry. Its antigen is as yet unknown. These data originate in a study of shared clonotypes between healthy human individuals. Whole-study context: The cohort had two women and three men, ages 18 to 49. Study results and caveats: Larger richness was generally estimated for naive than memory subsets.

Assay runs were performed at deep level. Here immunoSEQ multiplex PCR was the method, and the copy in TCRdb shows in-frame clones only, minus some. This sample yields about 2.4 million clones, of which 90% to 95% are seen a single time; 0.36% belongs to the top ten. The germline gives CDR1 MDHEN, CDR2 SYDVKM. V dropped 2 bases and J dropped 0 bases, with 5 bases sitting between them. The CDR3 has 15 amino acids. Each of the donors was a healthy adult who was HIV-negative and had not had a recent acute infection or vaccination. Sequencing input: naive CD4+ T cells from PBMCs. Subset given: CD45RA+ positively selected. V is TRBV28 and J is TRBJ2-6; D not resolved. The origin of this receptor is a man aged 18 to 29 in good health. Some clones in this sample may be carry-over from other donors' samples. The CDR3 DNA sequence: TGTGCCAGCAGTTTAGTCCCCTCTGGGGCCAACGTCCTGACTTTC. Translated, it gives CASSLVPSGANVLTF.